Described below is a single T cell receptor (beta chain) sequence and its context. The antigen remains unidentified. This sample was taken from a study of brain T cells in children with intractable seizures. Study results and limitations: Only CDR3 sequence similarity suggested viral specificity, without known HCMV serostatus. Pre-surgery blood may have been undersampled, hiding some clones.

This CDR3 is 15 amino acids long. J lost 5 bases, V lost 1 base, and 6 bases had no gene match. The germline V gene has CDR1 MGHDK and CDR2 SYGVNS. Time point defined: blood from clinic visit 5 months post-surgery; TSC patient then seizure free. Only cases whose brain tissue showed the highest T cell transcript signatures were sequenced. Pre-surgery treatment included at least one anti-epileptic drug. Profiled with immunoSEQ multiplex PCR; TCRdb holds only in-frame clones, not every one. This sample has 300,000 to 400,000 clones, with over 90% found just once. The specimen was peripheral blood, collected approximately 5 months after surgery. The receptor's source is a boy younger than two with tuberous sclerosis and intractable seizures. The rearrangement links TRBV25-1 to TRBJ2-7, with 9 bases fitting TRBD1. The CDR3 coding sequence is TGTGCCAGCAGTGAATTCTACAGGGGGCTTGACGAGCAGTACTTC. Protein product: CASSEFYRGLDEQYF.